This T cell receptor (beta chain) was retrieved from a study of radiotherapy plus CTLA-4 blockade in lung cancer. Across the whole study: With 31% of patients having disease control, objective responses were seen in roughly 18%. Notes on the study in general: Interferon-beta, together with early blood T cell clone dynamics, reportedly best predicted response. Expansion in blood of tumor-derived TCR clones was seen after radiotherapy plus ipilimumab.

Clones were sequenced by immunoSEQ multiplex PCR, and TCRdb holds only the in-frame ones, with some missing. The top ten hold around 16% of the sample, which has around 56,000 clones, roughly 80% seen once. Each patient with chemo-refractory metastatic non-small-cell lung cancer was treated with focal radiation plus CTLA-4 blockade using ipilimumab. V dropped 4 bases and J dropped 4; count of bases not matched to a gene: 10. The CDR3 extends over 17 amino acids. Germline V lookup: CDR1 ENHRY, CDR2 SYGVKD. A remark on this clone: Its target is not known.

The sequences come from peripheral blood, collected from a patient treated with radiotherapy plus ipilimumab. The V call is TRBV10-3, the J call TRBJ1-3, with TRBD1 identical over 10 bases. The source of this sequence is a human donor with non-small cell lung cancer who had a complete response to radiotherapy plus ipilimumab. The DNA for the CDR3 is TGTGCCATCAGTGGCCGGGACAGGGGATCGGCAGGAAACACCATATATTTT. This translates into CAISGRDRGSAGNTIYF.